This T cell receptor beta chain was found in a study of beta chain features in type 1 diabetes. Study overall: Comparable age, gender and cell yields were observed in patients relative to healthy donors. Points from the study as a whole: TCRB CDR3 length was moderately but significantly reduced in all four CD4+ subsets of Type 1 diabetes patients.

Of the isolated RNA, all was reverse transcribed, and so the sequenced material was expressed TCRB transcripts. The protocol was immunoSEQ multiplex PCR, while the TCRdb copy is restricted to in-frame clones and leaves out a portion. The table records approximately 340,000 clones, roughly 16% of them present only once. This clone was recorded a few times. Its antigen is not known. Material for sequencing was naive CD4+ T cells from blood. This receptor was obtained from a woman aged 18-29 years in good health.

In nucleotides, the CDR3 is TGCGCCAGCAGTGAAATTTCGACTCCCTACAATGAGCAGTTCTTC. It specifies CASSEISTPYNEQFF. This chain uses TRBV10-1 with TRBJ2-1, with unresolved D. Between the trimmed V and J ends, which lost 3 bases and 2 bases, there was a span of 11 bases. Germline CDR1 is WNHNN and CDR2 is SYGVQD (reference sequence). The CDR3 loop spans 15 amino acids.